This T cell receptor beta chain was identified in a study of post-analysis software for immune sequencing data. With regard to this clonotype: Its antigen is currently unknown.

Prepared libraries of TCR beta cDNA carried unique molecular identifiers. From the PCR reads, TCRdb called clonotypes with MiXCR, one entry per CDR3 protein. This sample carries roughly 400,000 distinct CDR3 sequences, roughly 40% of them seen once, and the ten largest clones take 7.6%. Study-level findings and limits: Elevated frequency relative to controls characterized roughly 5 TRBV segments in patients, TRBV5-6, TRBV5-1 and TRBV20-1 among them.

The V and J ends lost 5 bases and 8 bases respectively, with 9 bases between them. Germline CDR1 reads MDHEN; CDR2 reads SYDVKM. This CDR3 is built from 12 residues. The clonotype originates from a girl aged 2-9 years with multiple sclerosis. The chain uses TRBV28 and TRBJ1-4; no clear D gene. Sequencing was carried out using blood. In DNA, the CDR3 is TGTGCCAGCAGTCAATTGAACGAAAAACTGTTTTTT. Translation gives CASSQLNEKLFF. The full variable domain, completed using reference TRBV28 and TRBJ1-4, is DVKVTQSSRYLVKRTGEKVFLECVQDMDHENMFWYRQDPGLGLRLIYFSYDVKMKEKGDIPEGYSVSREKKERFSLILESASTNQTSMYLCASSQLNEKLFFGSGTQLSVL.